This passage covers 10 T cell receptor beta chains from one sample sequenced in a study of T-cell memory formation after mild COVID-19. MiXCR, run by TCRdb on the 5' RACE reads, gives a single entry per CDR3 protein. The sample holds roughly 250,000 distinct CDR3 sequences, 16% seen once. Sequences were obtained from PBMCs or a T cell subset sorted from them (not recorded which). The receptors originated from a man younger than 35 who had mild COVID-19 (a few samples of this study predate the infection). Cell type and time point are not known.

This clonotype showed up just a few times. The genes are TRBV29-1 and TRBJ2-1; 8 bases fit TRBD1. CDR1 is SQVTM, CDR2 ANQGSEA, per germline. The CDR3 contains 15 residues. Trimming took 6 bases from V and 5 from J; bases not matched to a gene: 12. CDR3 DNA: TGCAGCGTCACGAGACAGGGGACCCTCCACAATGAGCAGTTCTTC. Its protein is CSVTRQGTLHNEQFF.

The V and J genes are TRBV6-1 and TRBJ1-6; 7 nucleotides agree with TRBD1. The V gene's germline CDR1 is MNHNS and CDR2 SASEGT. The CDR3 contains 15 residues. With 8 bases clipped from V and 7 bases from J, the junction kept 11 bases outside the gene matches. CDR3 DNA: TGTGCCAGCGTACAGGGGCTTACTCGGAATTCACCCCTCCACTTT. Its protein product is CASVQGLTRNSPLHF.

This clonotype was observed a few times. The chain employs TRBV24-1 and TRBJ2-6; TRBD1 is a possible D gene (5 bases). V lost 6 bases and J lost 0, with 8 bases in between. There are 15 residues in the CDR3. Germline V gene sequence: CDR1 KGHDR, CDR2 SFDVKD. In DNA, the CDR3 is TGTGCCACCAGTCGGCAGGGCTCTGGGGCCAACGTCCTGACTTTC. Encoded protein: CATSRQGSGANVLTF.

This clonotype was observed at least ten times. The V gene is TRBV5-4, the J gene TRBJ2-5; D gene unclear. The CDR3 covers 14 residues. Looked up from germline, CDR1 is SGHNT and CDR2 is YYREEE (reference sequence). Trimming cost V 3 bases and J 4 bases, with 13 bases left between them. Here the CDR3 reads CASSSPTEGETQYF. CDR3 coding DNA: TGTGCCAGCAGCTCGCCGACCGAAGGAGAGACCCAGTACTTC.

This clonotype was counted only a few times. The chain joins TRBV7-2 to TRBJ2-3; D not certain. Germline V lookup: CDR1 SGHTA, CDR2 FQGNSA. CDR3 length: 12 amino acids. V was clipped by 6 bases and J by 4 bases, with 8 bases between them. CDR3 region: CASRSVPDTQYF. The CDR3 bases are TGTGCCAGCAGGAGCGTGCCAGATACGCAGTATTTT.

This clonotype appeared many times. V is TRBV12-3 or TRBV12-4 and J is TRBJ2-3; perhaps TRBD2 as D (7 bases). Between the trimmed V and J ends, which lost 5 bases and 2 bases, there was a span of 17 bases. There are 16 residues in the CDR3. Here the CDR3 DNA reads TGTGCCAGCAGTGCCCCGAGGGGGGGGGTCACAGATACGCAGTATTTT. Protein sequence: CASSAPRGGVTDTQYF.

V and J are TRBV11-2 and TRBJ1-1; D call uncertain. V shed 1 base and J shed 7 bases, with 10 bases lying between them. Germline V gene sequence: CDR1 SGHAT, CDR2 FQNNGV. This CDR3 is built from 13 residues. The CDR3 nucleotides are TGTGCCAGCAGCTTAGGGACGGGCGTTGAAGCTTTCTTT. It codes for CASSLGTGVEAFF.

This clonotype was picked up a small number of times. One junction end disagrees with the germline gene, perhaps due to a read error. The gene calls are TRBV18 and TRBJ2-5; D could derive from TRBD1 or TRBD2 (5 bases each). This CDR3 is built from 16 residues. Germline V lookup: CDR1 KGHSH, CDR2 LQKENI. The CDR3 spells CASSPNPGRAQGTQYF. The CDR3 nucleotides are TGTGCCAGCTCACCGAATCCGGGACGGGCACAAGGGACCCAGTACTTC. The full variable domain, its missing parts supplied by reference TRBV18 and TRBJ2-5, is NAGVMQNPRHLVRRRGQEARLRCSPMKGHSHVYWYRQLPEEGLKFMVYLQKENIIDESGMPKERFSAEFPKEGPSILRIQQVVRGDSAAYFCASSPNPGRAQGTQYFGPGTRLLVL.

The chain combines TRBV4-3 with TRBJ2-1; D is ambiguous. Trimming took 1 base from V and 3 from J, leaving 7 bases between them. The CDR3 has 14 amino acids. CDR1 is LGHNA and CDR2 is YSLEER in the germline V gene. CDR3 loop: CASSQGSLYNEQFF. The CDR3 coding sequence is TGCGCCAGCAGCCAAGGATCACTCTACAATGAGCAGTTCTTC.

This clonotype was seen more than once but under ten times. The chain combines TRBV4-3 with TRBJ2-3; 8 bases agree with TRBD1. Per germline, CDR1 LGHNA and CDR2 YSLEER. The CDR3 sequence is 15 residues long. Trimming cost V 4 bases and J 2 bases; bases outside gene matches: 5. The chain's CDR3 is CASSLATGVTDTQYF. Here the CDR3 DNA reads TGCGCCAGCAGCCTGGCGACAGGGGTCACAGATACGCAGTATTTT.